This TCR beta chain appears in the sequencing data of a study of T cell repertoires in cytomegalovirus infection. For the study at large: Recently identified HLA-C-restricted CMV epitopes were used, and well-studied HLA-B-restricted CMV epitopes were used as well. Indications of both CMV infection and matching HLA type were provided by public TCR beta signatures.

MiXCR, applied by TCRdb to the reads, yields one record per CDR3 protein. The sample has approximately 730,000 distinct CDR3 sequences, almost 30% seen once. This clonotype appeared many times. Its antigen is currently unknown. Whole-study results and caveats: Summed public TCR beta family frequency identified CMV carriers bearing the relevant HLA. There were HLA-C-restricted CMV-specific TCR beta clonotypes dominating the ex vivo response.

The CDR3 spans 15 residues. Trimming pared 4 bases from V and 2 bases from J, leaving 14 bases between. This chain connects TRBV12-3 or TRBV12-4 to TRBJ1-1, with D maybe TRBD1 (6 bases). The source is a human donor in good health (CMV status not recorded). Some clones in this sample may be carry-over from other donors' samples. Source: cultured CD8+ T cells from PBMCs, taken from culture after CMV antigen stimulation. For the CDR3, the DNA is TGTGCCAGCAGTTCCTCCCCGACAGGTAACACTGAAGCTTTCTTT. This codes for CASSSSPTGNTEAFF.